This T cell receptor beta chain was recovered during a study of a mutant IDH1 vaccine in newly diagnosed glioma. Study-wide context: Pretreatment consisted of radiotherapy, temozolomide, or both, with most receiving both.

J gave up 4 bases and V 1 base, and 3 bases lay outside the gene matches. Per the germline V gene, CDR1 is SGHKS and CDR2 is YYEKEE (reference sequence). The CDR3 consists of 16 residues. As to time point: week 35, safety follow-up. Topical imiquimod was applied with each vaccine dose, which held 300 ug of mutant IDH1 20-mer peptide. Turning to this clone: Its antigen is undetermined.

Clones were sequenced by immunoSEQ multiplex PCR, and TCRdb holds only the in-frame ones, with some missing. The sample consists of nearly 55,000 clones, 80% to 85% of them appearing once. This TCR was sampled from a woman aged 18-29 years with glioma. V is TRBV5-5 and J is TRBJ2-1, with 12 bases fitting TRBD2. This material consisted of PBMCs, taken from a glioma patient whose treatment included an IDH1 peptide vaccine. The CDR3: CASSLTGTSGYNEQFF. CDR3 sequence (DNA): TGTGCCAGCAGCTTGACCGGGACTAGCGGGTACAATGAGCAGTTCTTC.